This record concerns one T cell receptor (beta chain) sequence. CDR1 is MGHRA and CDR2 is YSYEKL in the germline V gene. The CDR3 runs 17 residues. The V end lost 0 bases, the J end lost 4 bases, and 16 bases lay between the germline ends. The data were taken from a study of shared clonotypes between healthy human individuals. Across the whole study: CD8 memory received one plate per donor, CD8 naive two, CD4 memory three and CD4 naive three.

Generated by immunoSEQ multiplex PCR, the TCRdb table keeps only in-frame clones and is missing some. The sample contains about 690,000 clones, 90% of which appear only once. Sample: memory CD8+ T cells from PBMCs. Specified subset: CD45RO+ cells pooled with CCR7-negative TemRA cells. This receptor was identified in a man aged 18 to 29 in good health. Some clones in this sample may be carry-over from other donors' samples. V usage is TRBV4-1 and J usage is TRBJ2-1, with D uncertain. In nucleotides, the CDR3 is TGCGCCAGCAGCCAAGACCCCCCGGGTGCGTTATACAATGAGCAGTTCTTC. Its translation: CASSQDPPGALYNEQFF.